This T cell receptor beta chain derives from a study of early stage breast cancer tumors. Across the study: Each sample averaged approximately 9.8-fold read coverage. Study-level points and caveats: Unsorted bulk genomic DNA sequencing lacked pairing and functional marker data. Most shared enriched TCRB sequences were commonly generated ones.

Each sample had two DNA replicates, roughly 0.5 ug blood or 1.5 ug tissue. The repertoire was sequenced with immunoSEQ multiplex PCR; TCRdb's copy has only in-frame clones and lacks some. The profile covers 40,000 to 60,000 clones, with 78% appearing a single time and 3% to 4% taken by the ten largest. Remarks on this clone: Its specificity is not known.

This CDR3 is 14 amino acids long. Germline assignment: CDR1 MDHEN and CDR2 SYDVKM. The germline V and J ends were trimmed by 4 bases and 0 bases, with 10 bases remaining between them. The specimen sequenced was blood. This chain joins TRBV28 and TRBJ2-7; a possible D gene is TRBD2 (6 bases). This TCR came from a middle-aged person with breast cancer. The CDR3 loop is CASSSIAVSYEQYF. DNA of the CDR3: TGTGCCAGCAGTTCAATAGCGGTCTCCTACGAGCAGTACTTC.